These 31 T cell receptor beta chains came from one sample sequenced in a study of tumor-infiltrating lymphocytes in primary liver carcinoma. Co-extraction of both nucleic acids (RNA and DNA) used about 19-33 mg of unsorted bulk tissue. Starting material of 400 to 600 ng total RNA yielded TCR beta cDNA via a constant-region primer. It was through three nested multiplex PCR rounds of slightly modified ARM-PCR that TCR beta libraries arose. The first two PCR rounds, around 11 cycles each, used TRBV1-TRBV30 forward primers and a C-beta reverse primer. TCRdb fed the multiplex PCR reads into MiXCR, producing one record per CDR3 protein. Among under 200,000 distinct CDR3 sequences listed, over 80% were seen once. The material sequenced was tumor tissue from primary liver carcinoma. These receptors came from a middle-aged man with primary liver carcinoma and hepatitis B virus infection.

With respect to this clonotype: A much larger clone is a single base away; this may be a read error. This rearrangement joins TRBV20-1 to TRBJ2-5; 9 bases map to TRBD2. The CDR3 runs 16 residues. CDR1 and CDR2 (germline): DFQATT, SNEGSKA (reference sequence). The CDR3 loop reads CSATNVAGEVQESQYF. In DNA, the CDR3 is TGCAGTGCTACCAACGTAGCGGGAGAAGTACAAGAGAGCCAGTACTTC.

About this clonotype: Just one base apart from a much larger clone, this may be a read error. The chain couples TRBV6-2 or TRBV6-3 to TRBJ2-5, with 7 positions matching TRBD2. There are 15 residues in the CDR3. Germline CDR1 reads MNHEY; CDR2 reads SVGEGT. The chain's CDR3 is CASSYGLADQETQCF. The CDR3 DNA reads TGTGCCAGCAGTTACGGGCTAGCGGATCAAGAGACCCAGTGCTTC.

Worth noting for this clonotype: A read error may produce the germline difference seen at one junction end. The chain's CDR3 is CASSQQQFSSYEQHF. CDR3 sequence (DNA): TGCGCCAGCAGCCAGCAACAGTTTTCTTCCTACGAGCAGCACTTC. The chain employs TRBV4-3 and TRBJ2-7; D gene ambiguous. The CDR3 totals 15 residues. Germline V lookup: CDR1 LGHNA, CDR2 YSLEER.

Points on this clonotype: The junction departs from the called germline gene at one end, perhaps through a read error. The chain is built from TRBV6-5 and TRBJ2-5; 8 bases are a match to TRBD1. From germline, CDR1 is MNHEY and CDR2 SVGAGI. The CDR3 is 16 residues long. CDR3 in amino acids: CASRPQLAGGGETQNF. The CDR3 nucleotides are TGTGCCAGCAGGCCCCAGCTAGCAGGGGGCGGGGAGACCCAGAACTTC.

Details on this clonotype: Without the conserved terminal phenylalanine or tryptophan, this CDR3 likely stems from a read error. The gene calls are TRBV5-1 and TRBJ2-1; 11 bases align to TRBD2. Germline V gene lookup returns CDR1 SGHRS and CDR2 YFSETQ. The CDR3 spans 16 residues. The junction had 14 bases not matched to a gene; V was cut back by 4 bases and J by 11 bases. Here the CDR3 DNA reads TGCGCCAGCAGCCTTACCGGGACTAGCGGCGGGAATAAGCAGTTCTTG. Its translation: CASSLTGTSGGNKQFL.

Concerning this clonotype itself: One end of the junction is discordant with germline, which a read error may explain. The chain has TRBV12-3 or TRBV12-4 and TRBJ1-1; D gene uncertain. CDR3 size: 14 residues. The CDR3: CASTRVGLNTEALF. DNA for the CDR3: TGTGCCAGCACCCGGGTAGGGCTGAACACTGAAGCTTTATTT.

In the case of this clonotype: The junction differs from germline at one of its ends, possibly a read error. V usage is TRBV29-1 and J usage is TRBJ2-2; 7 nucleotides match TRBD1. CDR1 is SQVTM, CDR2 ANQGSEA, per germline. CDR3 length: 15 amino acids. The CDR3 spells CSVEDNRGRTGELFF. The CDR3 DNA sequence: TGCAGCGTTGAAGACAACAGGGGAAGGACCGGGGAGCTGTTCTTT.

This sequence joins TRBV7-9 and TRBJ2-1; possible D gene TRBD2, 6 bases. V lost 2 bases and J lost 1, with 12 bases in between. The CDR3 sequence is 16 residues long. Germline V gives CDR1 SEHNR, CDR2 FQNEAQ (reference sequence). CDR3 protein: CASSLSLAKSYNEQFF. The CDR3 DNA follows: TGTGCCAGCAGCTTATCTCTAGCGAAGTCCTACAATGAGCAGTTCTTC. Variable domain in full (rest from reference TRBV7-9 and TRBJ2-1): DTGVSQNPRHKITKRGQNVTFRCDPISEHNRLYWYRQTLGQGPEFLTYFQNEAQLEKSRLLSDRFSAERPKGSFSTLEIQRTEQGDSAMYLCASSLSLAKSYNEQFFGPGTRLTVL.

In regard to this clonotype: One junction end does not reproduce the germline sequence, and a read error may be involved. The chain recombines TRBV12-3 or TRBV12-4 with TRBJ2-1; 7 nucleotides line up with TRBD2. The CDR3 totals 15 residues. The CDR3 region has the DNA TGTGCCAACAGTTTAGCAGCGGGAATGGGTAATGAGCGGTTCTTC. Protein sequence: CANSLAAGMGNERFF.

Concerning this clonotype: A read error may account for a junction end that differs from germline. The rearrangement joins TRBV12-3 or TRBV12-4 to TRBJ2-1, with D perhaps matching TRBD2 (5 bases). There are 16 residues in the CDR3. The CDR3 spells CASARRVGDLLNEHFF. The CDR3 region has the DNA TGTGCCAGCGCCCGAAGAGTCGGGGATTTACTTAATGAGCATTTCTTC.

A note on this clonotype: A read error may account for a junction end that differs from germline. The chain uses TRBV11-3 and TRBJ2-2, with D possibly called TRBD1 or TRBD2 (5 bases each). This CDR3 region has 15 residues. Germline CDR1 reads SGHNT; CDR2 reads YENEEA. The CDR3 DNA reads as TGTGCCAGCAGCTTGTCCCCCAGGGACGATGTGGAGCTGTTTTTC. Translation gives CASSLSPRDDVELFF.

This clonotype is termed medium-sized. The V call is TRBV4-3, the J call TRBJ2-3; D call uncertain. The CDR3 consists of 14 residues. The V gene's germline CDR1 is LGHNA and CDR2 YSLEER. V was trimmed by 2 bases and J by 2 bases, leaving 8 bases between them. CDR3 loop: CASSQRAFTDTQYF. CDR3 DNA: TGCGCCAGCAGCCAACGGGCTTTCACAGATACGCAGTATTTT.

This clonotype turned up a few times. The chain has TRBV4-2 and TRBJ2-2; 8 bases line up with TRBD1. V was pared by 4 bases and J by 9 bases, with 13 bases of the junction left unmatched. CDR1 is LGHNA, CDR2 YNFKEQ, per germline. CDR3 length: 16 amino acids. The CDR3: CASSPVTGGNTRELFF. The CDR3 coding sequence is TGTGCCAGCAGCCCAGTAACAGGGGGTAACACTAGGGAGCTGTTTTTT.

Comment on this clonotype: Because the CDR3 is missing its conserved closing phenylalanine or tryptophan, this is likely a read error. The rearrangement joins TRBV29-1 to TRBJ2-1; D remains ambiguous. The V gene's germline CDR1 is SQVTM and CDR2 ANQGSEA. This CDR3 is 10 amino acids long. The CDR3 loop reads CSVWDNEQFL. The CDR3 region has the DNA TGCAGTGTTTGGGACAATGAGCAGTTCTTA.

About this clonotype: One end of the junction varies from germline; a read error may be responsible. The chain joins TRBV6-1 to TRBJ2-6; D assignment may be TRBD1 or TRBD2 (6 bases each). CDR1 is MNHNS, CDR2 SASEGT, per germline. The CDR3 is 14 amino acids. The CDR3 protein is CVSTAGMGANVQTF. CDR3 in DNA: TGTGTCAGCACGGCGGGAATGGGGGCCAACGTCCAGACTTTC.

Of note for this clonotype: At one end the junction does not follow the germline gene, possibly because of a read error. V usage is TRBV29-1 and J usage is TRBJ2-5, with TRBD2 matching over 7 bases. Looked up from germline, CDR1 is SQVTM and CDR2 is ANQGSEA. The CDR3 is made up of 13 amino acids. CDR3 amino acids: CSIDTSGGETQYF. CDR3 coding DNA: TGCAGCATTGACACATCTGGGGGGGAGACCCAGTACTTT.

There are many counts of this clonotype. The chain carries TRBV28 and TRBJ2-5; 10 bases map to TRBD1. Germline V gives CDR1 MDHEN, CDR2 SYDVKM. The CDR3 has 15 amino acids. The J segment lost 1 base and the V segment lost 3 bases, leaving 2 bases of the junction unmatched. The CDR3 loop is CASSFGTGVQETQYF. CDR3 coding DNA: TGTGCCAGCAGTTTCGGGACAGGGGTCCAAGAGACCCAGTACTTC.

This clonotype was picked up many times. CDR3 region: CSVGRSGEQYF. The DNA of the CDR3 is TGCAGCGTTGGACGGTCCGGTGAGCAGTACTTC. The chain carries TRBV29-1 and TRBJ2-7; D unresolved. The CDR3 totals 11 residues. The germline V gene has CDR1 SQVTM and CDR2 ANQGSEA. Trimming cost V 4 bases and J 7 bases, with 11 bases left between them.

The table lists this clonotype with a few counts. A junction boundary mismatches the germline segment, possibly from a read error. The gene calls are TRBV6-5 and TRBJ2-1; D is unclear. Germline V gene data show CDR1 as MNHEY and CDR2 as SVGAGI. This CDR3 has 16 amino acids. CDR3 loop: CASSSKRSEIYNEQFF. The CDR3 coding sequence is TGTGCCAGTAGTTCGAAGCGATCGGAGATCTACAATGAGCAGTTCTTC.

Notes on this clonotype: One end of the junction does not line up with germline, which may come from a read error. The genes are TRBV24-1 and TRBJ2-3; no clear D gene. The germline V gene encodes CDR1 KGHDR and CDR2 SFDVKD. The length of the CDR3 is 16 residues. DNA for the CDR3: TGTGTCACCAGTGGGAAGGGAACGACTAGCACAGATACGCAGTATTTT. Amino acid sequence: CVTSGKGTTSTDTQYF.

This clonotype came up a few times. The chain uses TRBV7-9 and TRBJ2-5; TRBD1 or TRBD2 may be the D gene (8 bases each). The CDR3 is 17 residues long. CDR1 and CDR2 (germline): SEHNR, FQNEAQ (reference sequence). Trimming removed 0 bases from V and 4 bases from J, with 18 bases in between. The CDR3 DNA reads TGTGCCAGCAGCTTAGCGCGGATAGCGGGGACAGGAGAGACCCAGTACTTC. Protein sequence: CASSLARIAGTGETQYF.

For this clonotype: Possible read error: a much larger clone is one base away. J is TRBJ2-7 and V is TRBV29-1; D is unresolved. Per the germline V gene, CDR1 is SQVTM and CDR2 is ANQGSEA. The CDR3 is 14 amino acids. The CDR3 nucleotides read TGCATCGTCACCCCGACACTCTCAGACTACGAGCAGTACTTC. Protein: CIVTPTLSDYEQYF.

About this clonotype: One end of the junction varies from germline; a read error may be responsible. In nucleotides, the CDR3 is TGTGCCAGAAGTTACTCTTGGGGGGGCAACAATCGGCCCCAGCATTTT. Protein product: CARSYSWGGNNRPQHF. The genes are TRBV6-5 and TRBJ1-5; the D gene is possibly TRBD1 (6 bases). The CDR3 runs to 16 residues. CDR1 and CDR2 from the germline V gene are MNHEY and SVGAGI.

On this clonotype: Without the conserved terminal phenylalanine or tryptophan, this CDR3 likely stems from a read error. The rearrangement links TRBV29-1 to TRBJ2-3; 8 bases are a match to TRBD2. The germline CDR1 and CDR2 sequences are SQVTM and ANQGSEA. The CDR3 runs to 14 residues. The CDR3 reads CSATGAGAADTQYS. DNA for the CDR3: TGCAGCGCAACGGGAGCGGGGGCAGCAGATACACAGTATTCT.

V and J are TRBV6-2 or TRBV6-3 and TRBJ1-1, with D perhaps TRBD1 (6 bases). CDR1 and CDR2 from the germline V gene are MNHEY and SVGEGT. The CDR3 extends over 16 amino acids. V dropped 0 bases and J dropped 7 bases, with 18 bases sitting between them. CDR3 in DNA: TGTGCCAGCAGTTACTCACCTTACAGGGTGGGTATTGAAGCTTTCTTT. The encoded protein is CASSYSPYRVGIEAFF.

The chain links TRBV4-1 to TRBJ2-6; D unclear. Trimming pared 1 base from V and 11 bases from J, leaving 9 bases between. The CDR3 runs 13 residues. CDR1 is MGHRA and CDR2 is YSYEKL in the germline V gene. CDR3 region: CASSQVGPHVLTF. The CDR3 bases are TGCGCCAGCAGCCAAGTTGGGCCCCACGTCCTGACTTTC.

This clonotype has a count of ten or more. J is TRBJ2-3 and V is TRBV12-3 or TRBV12-4, with 16 nucleotides matching TRBD2. J gave up 4 bases and V 6 bases, and 10 bases lay outside the gene matches. The CDR3 sequence is 18 residues long. The CDR3 DNA reads as TGTGCCAGCAGCAAAACCCCGGGACTAGCGGGAGGGCCAGATACGCAGTATTTT. It translates to CASSKTPGLAGGPDTQYF.

This clonotype has a count of ten or more. The J gene is TRBJ2-1, the V gene TRBV4-2, with a tentative D call TRBD2 (5 bases). CDR1 and CDR2 (germline): LGHNA, YNFKEQ. The V gene lost 0 bases and the J gene lost 2 bases, with 11 bases spanning the gap. This CDR3 region has 16 residues. The CDR3 loop reads CASSQEAGWAYNEQFF. CDR3 nucleotide sequence: TGTGCCAGCAGCCAAGAGGCGGGCTGGGCCTACAATGAGCAGTTCTTC.

For this clonotype: One end of the junction is discordant with germline, which a read error may explain. V is TRBV6-6 and J is TRBJ1-5; D remains ambiguous. The CDR3 loop spans 15 amino acids. Per germline, CDR1 MNHNY and CDR2 SVGAGI (reference sequence). CDR3 sequence (DNA): TGTGCCAGCAGCCTGGGAGGGAGGGTTAGTCAGCCCCATCATTTT. It codes for CASSLGGRVSQPHHF.

The chain links TRBV11-1 to TRBJ2-6; perhaps TRBD1 as D (5 bases). The V end lost 4 bases, the J end lost 11 bases, and 15 bases lay between the germline ends. From germline, CDR1 is SGHAT and CDR2 FQDESV (reference sequence). The CDR3 spans 14 residues. The CDR3 nucleotides are TGTGCCAGCAGCTGGAAGTCTGGGGCGGACGTCCTGACTTTC. It codes for CASSWKSGADVLTF.

This chain joins TRBV6-1 and TRBJ1-4; D is uncertain. V lost 2 bases and J lost 0, with 10 bases in between. The CDR3 totals 16 residues. Germline V CDR1 and CDR2: MNHNS, SASEGT. The CDR3 reads CASSELAGPTNEKLFF. CDR3 sequence (DNA): TGTGCCAGCAGTGAATTAGCCGGACCAACTAATGAAAAACTGTTTTTT.